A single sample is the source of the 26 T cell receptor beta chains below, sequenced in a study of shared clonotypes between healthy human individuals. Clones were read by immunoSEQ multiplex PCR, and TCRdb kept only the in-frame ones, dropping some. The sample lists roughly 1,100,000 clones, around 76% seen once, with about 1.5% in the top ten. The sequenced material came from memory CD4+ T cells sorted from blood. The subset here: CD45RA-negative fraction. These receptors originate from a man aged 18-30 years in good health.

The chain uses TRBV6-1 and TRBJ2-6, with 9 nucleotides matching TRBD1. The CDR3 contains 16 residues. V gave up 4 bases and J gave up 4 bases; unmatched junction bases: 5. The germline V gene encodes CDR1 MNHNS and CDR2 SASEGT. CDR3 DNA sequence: TGTGCCAGCAGTGCCGGGACAGGGACCGGGGCCAACGTCCTGACTTTC. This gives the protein CASSAGTGTGANVLTF.

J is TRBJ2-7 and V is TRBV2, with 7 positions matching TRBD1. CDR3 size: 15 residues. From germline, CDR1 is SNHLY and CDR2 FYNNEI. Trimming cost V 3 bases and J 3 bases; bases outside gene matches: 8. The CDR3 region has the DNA TGTGCCAGCAGTGAGGCTACACAGGGGATCTACGAGCAGTACTTC. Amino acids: CASSEATQGIYEQYF.

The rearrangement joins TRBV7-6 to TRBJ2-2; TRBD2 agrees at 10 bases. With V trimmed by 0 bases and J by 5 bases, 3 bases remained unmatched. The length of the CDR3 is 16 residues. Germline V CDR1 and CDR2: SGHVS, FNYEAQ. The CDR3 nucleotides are TGTGCCAGCAGCTTAGCCCAGCGGGGGGGGACCGGGGAGCTGTTTTTT. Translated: CASSLAQRGGTGELFF.

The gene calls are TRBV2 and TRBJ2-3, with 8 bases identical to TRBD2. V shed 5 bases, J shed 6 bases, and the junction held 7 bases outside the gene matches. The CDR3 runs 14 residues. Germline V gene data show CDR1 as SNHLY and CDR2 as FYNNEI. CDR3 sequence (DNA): TGTGCCAGCAGTTCCCGGGGGGGTCTCGATACGCAGTATTTT. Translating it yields CASSSRGGLDTQYF.

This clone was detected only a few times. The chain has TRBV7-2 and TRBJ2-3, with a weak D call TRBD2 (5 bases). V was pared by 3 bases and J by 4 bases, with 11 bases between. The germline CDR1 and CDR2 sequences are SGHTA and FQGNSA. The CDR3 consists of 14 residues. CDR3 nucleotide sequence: TGTGCCAGCAGCTTTGAGGGAAGGTCAGATACGCAGTATTTT. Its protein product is CASSFEGRSDTQYF.

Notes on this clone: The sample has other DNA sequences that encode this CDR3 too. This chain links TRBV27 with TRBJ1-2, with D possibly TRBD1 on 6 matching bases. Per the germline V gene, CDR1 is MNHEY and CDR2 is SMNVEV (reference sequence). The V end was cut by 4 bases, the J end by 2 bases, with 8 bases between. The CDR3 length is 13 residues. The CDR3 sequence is CASSSDRNYGYTF. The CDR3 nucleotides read TGTGCCAGCAGTTCAGACAGGAACTATGGCTACACCTTC.

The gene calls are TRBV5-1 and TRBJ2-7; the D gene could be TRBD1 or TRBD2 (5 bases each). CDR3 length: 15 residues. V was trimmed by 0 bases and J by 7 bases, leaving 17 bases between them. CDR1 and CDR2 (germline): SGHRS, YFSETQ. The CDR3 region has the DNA TGCGCCAGCAGCTTGGAGGGGCGATTCACGGGGGAGCAGTACTTC. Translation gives CASSLEGRFTGEQYF.

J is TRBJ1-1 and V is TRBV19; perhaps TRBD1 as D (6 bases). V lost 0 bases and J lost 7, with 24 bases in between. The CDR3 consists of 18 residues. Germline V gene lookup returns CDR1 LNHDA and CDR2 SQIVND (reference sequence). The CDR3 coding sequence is TGTGCCAGTAGTATAGATTCGGCTCGTAGTTTGTTCAGGGGTGAAGCTTTCTTT. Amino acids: CASSIDSARSLFRGEAFF.

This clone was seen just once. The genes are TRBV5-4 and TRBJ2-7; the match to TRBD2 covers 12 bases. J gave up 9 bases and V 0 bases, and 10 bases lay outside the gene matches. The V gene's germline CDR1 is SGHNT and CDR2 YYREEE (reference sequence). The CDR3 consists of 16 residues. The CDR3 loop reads CASSLASGRGTGRQYF. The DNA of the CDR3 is TGTGCCAGCAGCTTGGCTAGCGGGAGGGGTACTGGACGGCAGTACTTC.

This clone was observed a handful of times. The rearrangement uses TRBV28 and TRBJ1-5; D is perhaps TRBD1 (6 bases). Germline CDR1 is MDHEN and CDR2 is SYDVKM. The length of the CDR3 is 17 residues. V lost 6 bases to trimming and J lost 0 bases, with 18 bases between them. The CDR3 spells CASSARKTGHSNQPQHF. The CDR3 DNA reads TGTGCCAGCAGCGCCCGGAAGACAGGACATAGCAATCAGCCCCAGCATTTT.

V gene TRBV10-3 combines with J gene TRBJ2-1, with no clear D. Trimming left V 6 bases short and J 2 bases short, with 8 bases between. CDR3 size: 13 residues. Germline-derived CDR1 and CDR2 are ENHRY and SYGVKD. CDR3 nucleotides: TGTGCCATCAGGCCTGACGCCTACAATGAGCAGTTCTTC. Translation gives CAIRPDAYNEQFF.

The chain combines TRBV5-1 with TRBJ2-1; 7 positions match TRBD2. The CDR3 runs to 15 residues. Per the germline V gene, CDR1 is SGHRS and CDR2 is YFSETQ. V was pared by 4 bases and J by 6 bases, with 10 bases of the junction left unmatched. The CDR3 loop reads CASSPLLAAGNEQFF. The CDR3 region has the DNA TGCGCCAGCAGCCCACTCCTAGCGGCTGGCAATGAGCAGTTCTTC.

CDR3 sequence reads: CSVEDVAVNEQFF. Here the CDR3 DNA reads TGCAGCGTTGAAGACGTAGCGGTGAATGAGCAGTTCTTC. The genes are TRBV29-1 and TRBJ2-1; tentatively, D is TRBD2 (6 bases). Germline values: CDR1 SQVTM, CDR2 ANQGSEA. Trimming shortened V by 0 bases and J by 7 bases, and 10 bases separated the two germline ends. This CDR3 has 13 amino acids.

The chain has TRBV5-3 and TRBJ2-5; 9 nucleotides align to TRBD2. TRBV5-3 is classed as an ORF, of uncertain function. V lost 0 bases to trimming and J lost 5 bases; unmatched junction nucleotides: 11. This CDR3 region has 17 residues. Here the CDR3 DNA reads TGTGCCAGAAGCTTGGAGCTAGCGGGATTTGTATTGGAGACCCAGTACTTC. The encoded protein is CARSLELAGFVLETQYF.

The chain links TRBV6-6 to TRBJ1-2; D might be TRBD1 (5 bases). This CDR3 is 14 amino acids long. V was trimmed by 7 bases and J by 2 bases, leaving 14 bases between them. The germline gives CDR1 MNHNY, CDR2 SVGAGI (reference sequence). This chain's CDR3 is CASKGSWGNYGYTF. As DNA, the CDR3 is TGTGCCAGCAAAGGGTCTTGGGGGAACTATGGCTACACCTTC.

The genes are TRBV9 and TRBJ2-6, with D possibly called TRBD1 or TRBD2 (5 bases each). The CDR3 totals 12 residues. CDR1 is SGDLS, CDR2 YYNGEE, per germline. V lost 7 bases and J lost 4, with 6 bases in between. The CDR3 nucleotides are TGTGCCAGCGGGGGAGGGGCCAACGTCCTGACTTTC. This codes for CASGGGANVLTF.

Here the CDR3 DNA reads TGTGCCAGCAGTTACATGGGGTCTCAGCCCCAGCATTTT. Amino acid sequence: CASSYMGSQPQHF. The chain joins TRBV6-6 to TRBJ1-5; D unclear. CDR1 and CDR2 from the germline V gene are MNHNY and SVGAGI (reference sequence). Trimming removed 2 bases at V and 6 bases at J, with 8 bases between. This CDR3 is 13 amino acids long.

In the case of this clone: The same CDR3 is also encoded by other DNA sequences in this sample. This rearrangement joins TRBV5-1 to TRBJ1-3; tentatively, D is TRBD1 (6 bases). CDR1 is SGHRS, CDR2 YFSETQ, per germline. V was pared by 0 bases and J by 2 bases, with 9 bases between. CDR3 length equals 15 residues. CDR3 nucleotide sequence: TGCGCCAGCAGCTTGGAGGCAGGGGCTGGAAACACCATATATTTT. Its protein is CASSLEAGAGNTIYF.

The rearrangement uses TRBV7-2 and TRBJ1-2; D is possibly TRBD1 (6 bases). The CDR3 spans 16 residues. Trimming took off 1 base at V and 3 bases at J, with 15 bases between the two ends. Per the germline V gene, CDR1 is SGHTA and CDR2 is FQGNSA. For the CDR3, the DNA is TGTGCCAGCAGCTTAGGGCAAGGGGGGAAGGACTATGGCTACACCTTC. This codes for CASSLGQGGKDYGYTF.

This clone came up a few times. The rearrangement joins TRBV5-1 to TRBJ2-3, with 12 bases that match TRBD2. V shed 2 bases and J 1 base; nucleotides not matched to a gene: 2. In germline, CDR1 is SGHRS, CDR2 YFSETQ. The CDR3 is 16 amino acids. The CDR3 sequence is CASSFRTSGGTDTQYF. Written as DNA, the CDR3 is TGCGCCAGCAGCTTTAGGACTAGCGGGGGCACAGATACGCAGTATTTT. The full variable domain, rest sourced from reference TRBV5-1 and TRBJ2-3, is KAGVTQTPRYLIKTRGQQVTLSCSPISGHRSVSWYQQTPGQGLQFLFEYFSETQRNKGNFPGRFSGRQFSNSRSEMNVSTLELGDSALYLCASSFRTSGGTDTQYFGPGTRLTVL.

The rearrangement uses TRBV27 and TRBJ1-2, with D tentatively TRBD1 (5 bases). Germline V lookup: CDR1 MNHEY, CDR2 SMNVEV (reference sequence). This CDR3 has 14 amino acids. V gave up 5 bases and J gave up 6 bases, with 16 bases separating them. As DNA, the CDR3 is TGTGCCAGCAGTGAAGGGACTATGTACAATGGCTACACCTTC. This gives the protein CASSEGTMYNGYTF.

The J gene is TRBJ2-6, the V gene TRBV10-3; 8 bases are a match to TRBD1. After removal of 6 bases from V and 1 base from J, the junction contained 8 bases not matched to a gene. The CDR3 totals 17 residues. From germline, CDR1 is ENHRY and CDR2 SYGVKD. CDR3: CAIRAQGAGSGANVLTF. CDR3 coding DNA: TGTGCCATCAGAGCCCAGGGGGCTGGGTCTGGGGCCAACGTCCTGACTTTC.

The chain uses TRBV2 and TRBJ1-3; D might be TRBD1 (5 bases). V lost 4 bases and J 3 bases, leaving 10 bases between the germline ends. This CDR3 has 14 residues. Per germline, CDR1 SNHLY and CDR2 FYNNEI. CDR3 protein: CASSVQGDGNTIYF. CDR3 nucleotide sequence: TGTGCCAGCAGTGTCCAGGGAGATGGAAACACCATATATTTT. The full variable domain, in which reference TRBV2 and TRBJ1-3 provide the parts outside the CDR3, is EPEVTQTPSHQVTQMGQEVILRCVPISNHLYFYWYRQILGQKVEFLVSFYNNEISEKSEIFDDQFSVERPDGSNFTLKIRSTKLEDSAMYFCASSVQGDGNTIYFGEGSWLTVV.

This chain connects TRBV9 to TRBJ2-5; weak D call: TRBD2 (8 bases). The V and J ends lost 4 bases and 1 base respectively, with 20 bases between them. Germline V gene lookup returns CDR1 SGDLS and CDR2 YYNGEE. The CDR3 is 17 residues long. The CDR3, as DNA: TGTGCCAGCAGCCCCGGGAGGGGACAGTCTTTCCAAGAGACCCAGTACTTC. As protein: CASSPGRGQSFQETQYF.

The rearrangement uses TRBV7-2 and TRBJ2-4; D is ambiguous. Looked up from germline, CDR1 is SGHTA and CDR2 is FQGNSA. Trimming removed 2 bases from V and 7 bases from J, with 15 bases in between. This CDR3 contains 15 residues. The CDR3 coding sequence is TGTGCCAGCAGCTTACCCTCTGGAAGGTCCAACATTCAGTACTTC. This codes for CASSLPSGRSNIQYF.

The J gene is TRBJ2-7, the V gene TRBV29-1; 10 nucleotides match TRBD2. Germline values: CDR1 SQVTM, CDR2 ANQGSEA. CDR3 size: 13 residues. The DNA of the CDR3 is TGCAGTGGGACTAGCGACTCCTCCTACGAGCAGTACTTC. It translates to CSGTSDSSYEQYF.